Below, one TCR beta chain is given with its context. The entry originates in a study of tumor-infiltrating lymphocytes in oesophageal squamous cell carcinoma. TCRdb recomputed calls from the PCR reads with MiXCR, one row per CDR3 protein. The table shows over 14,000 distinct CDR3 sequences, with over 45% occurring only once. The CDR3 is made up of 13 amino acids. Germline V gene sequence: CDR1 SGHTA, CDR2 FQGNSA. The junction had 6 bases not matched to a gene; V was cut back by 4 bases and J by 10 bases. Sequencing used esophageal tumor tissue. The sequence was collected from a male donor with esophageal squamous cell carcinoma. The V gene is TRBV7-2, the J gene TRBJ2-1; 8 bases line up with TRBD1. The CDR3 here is CASSWDRTYEQFF. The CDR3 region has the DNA TGTGCCAGCAGCTGGGACAGGACCTACGAGCAGTTCTTC.